Reported below is one T cell receptor beta chain. The antigen is not known. Per germline, CDR1 SGDLS and CDR2 YYNGEE. Trimming removed 2 bases from V and 4 bases from J, with 15 bases in between. The CDR3 sequence is 15 residues long. Several immunoSEQ plates held equal portions of the genomic DNA taken from each subset. This table comes from immunoSEQ multiplex PCR, and its TCRdb copy is limited to in-frame clones, with some not included. The table has about 1 million clones, roughly 75% seen once; the top ten hold approximately 1.5%. The sample belongs to a study of shared clonotypes between healthy human individuals. Study conclusions and caveats: Several donors showed sharing of roughly 5% of naive CD4 clonotypes.

Nashville, Tennessee was home to all donors, who were Caucasian adults. The sequence came from a man between 18 and 29 years old in good health. Sequenced input: memory CD4+ T cells sorted from blood. Subset given: CD45RA-negative fraction. The chain carries TRBV9 and TRBJ1-2; no definite D call. The CDR3 region has the DNA TGTGCCAGCAGCGTCTACGAGGGAGGGAGCTATGGCTACACCTTC. It encodes CASSVYEGGSYGYTF.